Shown below are 26 T cell receptor beta chains from a single sample sequenced in a study of cytomegalovirus exposure and HLA in healthy donors. This table comes from immunoSEQ multiplex PCR, and its TCRdb copy is limited to in-frame clones, with some not included. The sample has more than 85,000 clones; more than 85% are singletons. Sequencing was carried out using PBMCs. These receptors originate from a woman aged 18-29 years in good health and CMV-seropositive.

The chain combines TRBV29-1 with TRBJ2-3; TRBD1 matches at 11 bases. The ends lost 0 bases at V and 4 bases at J; junction bases unmatched: 9. This CDR3 spans 17 amino acids. The germline gives CDR1 SQVTM, CDR2 ANQGSEA. The CDR3 bases are TGCAGCGTTGAAGATCTTGGGACAGGGGGATTCGCAGATACGCAGTATTTT. Translation gives CSVEDLGTGGFADTQYF.

The genes are TRBV5-4 and TRBJ1-1, with 7 bases matching TRBD1. The CDR3 loop spans 16 amino acids. Germline trimming cut 0 bases from V and 1 base from J; bases unmatched to any gene: 6. Germline V CDR1 and CDR2: SGHNT, YYREEE (reference sequence). The CDR3 loop is CASSLAPDRPNTEAFF. DNA of the CDR3: TGTGCCAGCAGCTTGGCGCCGGACAGGCCGAACACTGAAGCTTTCTTT.

The V call is TRBV25-1, the J call TRBJ2-1; 7 positions match TRBD1. The V and J ends lost 4 bases and 7 bases, in that order; junction bases with no gene match: 10. From germline, CDR1 is MGHDK and CDR2 SYGVNS. This CDR3 comprises 15 residues. This chain's CDR3 is CASSGKGTVLNEQFF. In DNA form, the CDR3 reads TGTGCCAGCAGTGGGAAGGGGACAGTTCTTAATGAGCAGTTCTTC.

V is TRBV27 and J is TRBJ1-1, with TRBD1 as a possible D gene (5 bases). Trimming took off 5 bases at V and 1 base at J, with 8 bases between the two ends. This CDR3 is built from 13 residues. In germline, CDR1 is MNHEY, CDR2 SMNVEV (reference sequence). In DNA form, the CDR3 reads TGTGCCAGCAGTCCCGGACAGAACACTGAAGCTTTCTTT. Amino acid sequence: CASSPGQNTEAFF.

This sequence joins TRBV6-1 and TRBJ2-5; tentatively, D is TRBD2 (5 bases). V lost 4 bases and J lost 3, with 6 bases in between. The CDR3 has 12 amino acids. Germline V gene lookup returns CDR1 MNHNS and CDR2 SASEGT. CDR3 nucleotide sequence: TGTGCCAGCAGTGGAGGGAAAGAGACCCAGTACTTC. Translated, it gives CASSGGKETQYF.

This chain connects TRBV27 to TRBJ1-1, with D perhaps TRBD1 (6 bases). Germline V CDR1 and CDR2: MNHEY, SMNVEV (reference sequence). Trimming stripped 6 bases from V and 6 bases from J, with 8 bases between. The CDR3 contains 11 residues. The CDR3 spells CASSRGAEAFF. The CDR3 nucleotides read TGTGCCAGCAGCAGGGGCGCTGAAGCTTTCTTT.

This chain uses TRBV4-2 with TRBJ1-5; D is ambiguous. The CDR3 consists of 15 residues. Per germline, CDR1 LGHNA and CDR2 YNFKEQ. V lost 4 bases, J lost 3 bases, and 13 bases lay in between. CDR3 nucleotides: TGTGCCAGCAGCCTTGACGGGAGGGACAATCAGCCCCAGCATTTT. It encodes CASSLDGRDNQPQHF.

At least ten counts were recorded for this clone. This chain connects TRBV7-3 to TRBJ2-1; weak D call: TRBD2 (6 bases). Deletions cut 5 bases from V and 3 bases from J, with 14 bases between. The CDR3 totals 15 residues. Per germline, CDR1 SGHTA and CDR2 FQGTGA. The CDR3 region is CASSTAGWDYNEQFF. CDR3 DNA: TGTGCCAGCAGCACCGCGGGGTGGGACTACAATGAGCAGTTCTTC.

This sequence joins TRBV28 and TRBJ2-7; 7 nucleotides agree with TRBD1. With V trimmed by 6 bases and J by 5 bases, 10 bases remained unmatched. The germline V gene has CDR1 MDHEN and CDR2 SYDVKM. This CDR3 is built from 14 residues. The CDR3 spells CASRRTTGLDEQYF. In nucleotides, the CDR3 is TGTGCCAGCAGACGTACGACAGGGTTAGACGAGCAGTACTTC.

DNA for the CDR3: TGTGCCAGCAGCGACAATGAGCAGTTCTTC. Amino acid sequence: CASSDNEQFF. The chain has TRBV2 and TRBJ2-1; the D is unclear. Germline V CDR1 and CDR2: SNHLY, FYNNEI. This CDR3 contains 10 residues. Trimming cost V 6 bases and J 5 bases, with 2 bases left between them.

The rearrangement joins TRBV28 to TRBJ1-2; 10 nucleotides line up with TRBD1. Per germline, CDR1 MDHEN and CDR2 SYDVKM. Losses at the gene ends were 5 bases for V and 3 bases for J; bases not matched to a gene: 9. The CDR3 has 16 amino acids. CDR3 protein: CASSPKTGGAHYGYTF. CDR3 DNA sequence: TGTGCCAGCAGTCCCAAGACAGGGGGCGCCCACTATGGCTACACCTTC.

The J gene is TRBJ1-3, the V gene TRBV30, with TRBD1 as a possible D gene (5 bases). The CDR3 extends over 13 amino acids. Trimming shortened V by 3 bases and J by 0 bases, and 6 bases separated the two germline ends. Germline V gene lookup returns CDR1 GTSNPN and CDR2 SVGIG (reference sequence). The CDR3 protein is CAWRTVSGNTIYF. Here the CDR3 DNA reads TGTGCCTGGAGGACAGTCTCTGGAAACACCATATATTTT. Based on the CDR3 plus reference TRBV30 and TRBJ1-3, the full variable domain is SQTIHQWPATLVQPVGSPLSLECTVEGTSNPNLYWYRQAAGRGLQLLFYSVGIGQISSEVPQNLSASRPQDRQFILSSKKLLLSDSGFYLCAWRTVSGNTIYFGEGSWLTVV.

V and J are TRBV5-4 and TRBJ2-1; 8 positions match TRBD1. V lost 3 bases to trimming and J lost 5 bases; unmatched junction nucleotides: 7. The CDR3 loop spans 15 amino acids. Per germline, CDR1 SGHNT and CDR2 YYREEE (reference sequence). CDR3 residues: CASSWKPGGNNEQFF. The CDR3 DNA sequence: TGTGCCAGCAGCTGGAAGCCAGGGGGCAACAATGAGCAGTTCTTC.

V is TRBV30 and J is TRBJ2-7; TRBD1 agrees at 9 bases. The CDR3 has 13 amino acids. V shed 2 bases and J 5 bases; nucleotides not matched to a gene: 4. Germline values: CDR1 GTSNPN, CDR2 SVGIG (reference sequence). The CDR3 DNA reads as TGTGCCTGGAGTTTGGACAGGGGCCACGAGCAGTACTTC. This sequence encodes CAWSLDRGHEQYF.

Here the CDR3 reads CASSGWDSGNTIYF. The CDR3 DNA is TGTGCCAGCTCGGGGTGGGACTCTGGAAACACCATATATTTT. The chain couples TRBV2 to TRBJ1-3; D uncertain. Germline-derived CDR1 and CDR2 are SNHLY and FYNNEI. Trimming took 8 bases from V and 0 from J, leaving 11 bases between them. This CDR3 has 14 residues.

The chain couples TRBV15 to TRBJ2-3, with no clear D. V lost 8 bases and J lost 6, with 15 bases in between. Germline CDR1 is LNHNV and CDR2 is YYDKDF (reference sequence). The CDR3 covers 13 residues. Here the CDR3 reads CATRVGVGDTQYF. In DNA, the CDR3 is TGTGCCACCCGCGTAGGCGTCGGGGATACGCAGTATTTT.

This chain connects TRBV7-6 to TRBJ1-5; D remains unclear. Germline V gives CDR1 SGHVS, CDR2 FNYEAQ. The CDR3 spans 14 residues. Trimming stripped 3 bases from V and 4 bases from J, with 10 bases between. CDR3 coding DNA: TGTGCCAGCAGCTTTCTGAGGGTAAATCAGCCCCAGCATTTT. Amino acid sequence: CASSFLRVNQPQHF.

The chain combines TRBV6-1 with TRBJ2-3; 8 bases line up with TRBD2. J was trimmed by 3 bases and V by 2 bases; bases with no gene match: 13. This CDR3 has 18 residues. The germline gives CDR1 MNHNS, CDR2 SASEGT. The CDR3 loop is CASSERPVSGRGTDTQYF. CDR3 bases: TGTGCCAGCAGTGAAAGGCCAGTAAGCGGGAGAGGTACAGATACGCAGTATTTT.

J is TRBJ2-1 and V is TRBV5-1; 16 bases match TRBD2. J was trimmed by 5 bases and V by 5 bases; bases with no gene match: 10. This CDR3 contains 18 residues. Germline loops: CDR1 SGHRS, CDR2 YFSETQ. The CDR3 DNA is TGCGCCAGCAGTTACGGGACTAGCGGGAGGGCCAGCCACAATGAGCAGTTCTTC. This encodes CASSYGTSGRASHNEQFF.

The rearrangement uses TRBV2 and TRBJ2-3; D is perhaps TRBD2 (6 bases). CDR1 SNHLY and CDR2 FYNNEI come from the germline V gene. Trimming removed 8 bases at V and 3 bases at J, with 9 bases between. This CDR3 has 12 amino acids. The CDR3 DNA reads TGTGCCAGCCTCGGGGGTACAGATACGCAGTATTTT. This translates into CASLGGTDTQYF.

This chain uses TRBV9 with TRBJ1-4, with D perhaps TRBD1 (5 bases). Trimming removed 6 bases at V and 0 bases at J, with 12 bases between. The CDR3 extends over 15 amino acids. Germline CDR1 reads SGDLS; CDR2 reads YYNGEE. The CDR3 DNA is TGTGCCAGCAACCAGGGTCGGGCAACTAATGAAAAACTGTTTTTT. It codes for CASNQGRATNEKLFF.

J is TRBJ1-4 and V is TRBV4-1, with D tentatively TRBD1 (6 bases). The V gene's germline CDR1 is MGHRA and CDR2 YSYEKL. The CDR3 sequence is 16 residues long. Trimming took 3 bases from V and 2 from J, leaving 13 bases between them. CDR3 in DNA: TGCGCCAGCAGCCACCCTGGGGGGGCCACTAATGAAAAACTGTTTTTT. It is translated as CASSHPGGATNEKLFF.

The J gene is TRBJ1-2, the V gene TRBV11-3; weak D call: TRBD1 (5 bases). The V gene lost 2 bases and the J gene lost 7 bases, with 14 bases spanning the gap. Germline V gives CDR1 SGHNT, CDR2 YENEEA. This CDR3 has 14 amino acids. CDR3 bases: TGTGCCAGCAGCTTATCGCTCGACAGCGCTGGCTACACCTTC. This gives the protein CASSLSLDSAGYTF.

V is TRBV10-3 and J is TRBJ2-2, with 8 positions matching TRBD1. CDR1 is ENHRY, CDR2 SYGVKD, per germline. With V trimmed by 7 bases and J by 5 bases, 12 bases remained unmatched. The CDR3 loop spans 16 amino acids. The chain's CDR3 is CAITEGTGGLTGELFF. The CDR3 DNA follows: TGTGCCATCACCGAGGGGACAGGTGGACTGACCGGGGAGCTGTTTTTT.

This chain joins TRBV5-1 and TRBJ2-3; TRBD1 aligns across 8 bases. Germline values: CDR1 SGHRS, CDR2 YFSETQ. This CDR3 is built from 16 residues. V was clipped by 0 bases and J by 7 bases; unmatched bases: 10. The CDR3 loop reads CASSLGGTGGTHTQYF. CDR3 in DNA: TGCGCCAGCAGCTTGGGAGGGACAGGAGGTACGCATACGCAGTATTTT.

V gene TRBV30 combines with J gene TRBJ2-2; TRBD1 might be the D (5 bases). V was pared by 4 bases and J by 4 bases, with 7 bases between. CDR3 size: 12 residues. The germline CDR1 and CDR2 sequences are GTSNPN and SVGIG (reference sequence). CDR3 bases: TGTGCCTGGAAAAGGGGCACCGGGGAGCTGTTTTTT. This translates into CAWKRGTGELFF.